Each of the 27 T cell receptor beta chains below was sequenced from the same sample in a study of blood T cell repertoires in COVID-19. Using immunoSEQ multiplex PCR, the repertoire was profiled, and TCRdb retains in-frame clones only, with some absent. The sample holds some 260,000 clones, around 80% seen once. The sample comprised PBMCs or T cells enriched from blood (not recorded which). These TCRs come from a man aged 30 to 45 with acute COVID-19.

J is TRBJ1-1 and V is TRBV11-2, with D possibly matching TRBD1 (6 bases). The ends were cut back, 5 bases at V and 4 bases at J, with 11 bases in the middle. Per germline, CDR1 SGHAT and CDR2 FQNNGV. The CDR3 contains 13 residues. CDR3 sequence reads: CASSHTGRTEAFF. CDR3 DNA: TGTGCCAGCAGCCATACAGGGCGCACTGAAGCTTTCTTT.

The genes are TRBV19 and TRBJ1-2; tentative D call: TRBD1 (6 bases). The CDR3 is 15 amino acids. Per the germline V gene, CDR1 is LNHDA and CDR2 is SQIVND (reference sequence). Trimming stripped 6 bases from V and 3 bases from J, with 17 bases between. CDR3 DNA sequence: TGTGCCAGTAGGACGCTGGGGGGGGCGGACTATGGCTACACCTTC. It yields the protein CASRTLGGADYGYTF.

DNA for the CDR3: TGTGCCAGCAGTGAATCGGGCGGGCCCCTTCATTCCTACAATGAGCAGTTCTTC. This gives the protein CASSESGGPLHSYNEQFF. The genes are TRBV25-1 and TRBJ2-1, with D possibly TRBD2 on 5 matching bases. Trimming shortened V by 1 base and J by 1 base, and 17 bases separated the two germline ends. CDR1 is MGHDK and CDR2 is SYGVNS in the germline V gene. The CDR3 is 18 residues long.

The genes are TRBV5-6 and TRBJ1-1; D is possibly TRBD1 (6 bases). V shed 4 bases and J shed 5 bases, with 15 bases lying between them. The germline CDR1 and CDR2 sequences are SGHDT and YYEEEE. The CDR3 spans 14 residues. The DNA for the CDR3 is TGTGCCAGCAGCGTAACAGGGCTGGGTACTGAAGCTTTCTTT. This codes for CASSVTGLGTEAFF. Full variable domain (missing parts from reference TRBV5-6 and TRBJ1-1): DAGVTQSPTHLIKTRGQQVTLRCSPKSGHDTVSWYQQALGQGPQFIFQYYEEEERQRGNFPDRFSGHQFPNYSSELNVNALLLGDSALYLCASSVTGLGTEAFFGQGTRLTVV.

V is TRBV13 and J is TRBJ1-1; D gene uncertain. In germline, CDR1 is PRHDT, CDR2 FYEKMQ (reference sequence). V was shortened by 3 bases and J by 3 bases, with 5 bases between the two germline ends. The CDR3 is 12 residues long. The CDR3: CASSFGYTEAFF. The DNA of the CDR3 is TGTGCCAGCAGCTTCGGGTACACTGAAGCTTTCTTT.

DNA for the CDR3: TGTGCCAGTACCCCTGGGACTAGCGGGAGTGATACGCAGTATTTT. Its translation is CASTPGTSGSDTQYF. V is TRBV2 and J is TRBJ2-3; TRBD2 aligns across 14 bases. CDR1 SNHLY and CDR2 FYNNEI come from the germline V gene. The CDR3 contains 15 residues. Trimming at V came to 9 bases and at J to 6 bases, leaving 8 bases not matched to a gene.

This clone was detected many times. This chain joins TRBV5-8 and TRBJ1-5; no firm D call. The ends were cut back, 2 bases at V and 4 bases at J, with 7 bases in the middle. The CDR3 is made up of 13 amino acids. Germline CDR1 and CDR2: SGHTS and YDEGEE. CDR3 amino acids: CASSFSENQPQHF. CDR3 in DNA: TGTGCCAGCAGCTTTTCCGAGAATCAGCCCCAGCATTTT.

The chain is built from TRBV7-6 and TRBJ2-2, with 8 bases matching TRBD1. CDR1 SGHVS and CDR2 FNYEAQ come from the germline V gene. The CDR3 totals 16 residues. Losses at the gene ends were 2 bases for V and 5 bases for J; bases not matched to a gene: 7. The chain's CDR3 is CASSLLFTGGTGELFF. Here the CDR3 DNA reads TGTGCCAGCAGCTTACTATTTACAGGGGGGACCGGGGAGCTGTTTTTT.

Points on this clone: A read error may be the cause here, since a much bigger clone is one base away. The CDR3 is CASSLGQGIDTQYF. DNA of the CDR3: TGTGCCAGCAGCCTGGGACAGGGGATAGATACGCAGTATTTT. The rearrangement links TRBV5-5 to TRBJ2-3; TRBD1 agrees at 10 bases. Germline loops: CDR1 SGHKS, CDR2 YYEKEE (reference sequence). This CDR3 comprises 14 residues. Germline trimming cut 4 bases from V and 5 bases from J; bases unmatched to any gene: 4.

This clone was counted a few times. The chain carries TRBV6-2 or TRBV6-3 and TRBJ2-2, with TRBD2 identical over 8 bases. The CDR3 extends over 15 amino acids. CDR1 MNHEY and CDR2 SVGEGT come from the germline V gene. The trim removed 5 bases at V and 4 bases at J, leaving 6 bases unmatched. CDR3 amino acids: CASSTGTRSTGELFF. DNA for the CDR3: TGTGCCAGCAGTACCGGGACTAGGTCCACCGGGGAGCTGTTTTTT.

The sample holds one count of this clone. The rearrangement joins TRBV7-9 to TRBJ1-1; D perhaps matches TRBD1 (6 bases). Trimming took 3 bases from V and 10 from J, leaving 12 bases between them. Germline-derived CDR1 and CDR2 are SEHNR and FQNEAQ (reference sequence). The CDR3 contains 12 residues. CDR3 protein: CASSLTQGSAFF. CDR3 bases: TGTGCCAGCAGCTTGACACAGGGTTCAGCTTTCTTT.

The chain combines TRBV11-3 with TRBJ2-1; a possible D gene is TRBD2 (5 bases). The ends were cut back, 0 bases at V and 6 bases at J, with 12 bases in the middle. This CDR3 spans 15 amino acids. Germline assignment: CDR1 SGHNT and CDR2 YENEEA. CDR3 nucleotide sequence: TGTGCCAGCAGCTTAGATATTGAGCGGCGCAATGAGCAGTTCTTC. Translated: CASSLDIERRNEQFF. The full variable domain, rest sourced from reference TRBV11-3 and TRBJ2-1, is EAGVVQSPRYKIIEKKQPVAFWCNPISGHNTLYWYLQNLGQGPELLIRYENEEAVDDSQLPKDRFSAERLKGVDSTLKIQPAELGDSAVYLCASSLDIERRNEQFFGPGTRLTVL.

This chain connects TRBV7-9 to TRBJ1-2, with TRBD1 matching over 8 bases. Germline trimming cut 4 bases from V and 8 bases from J; bases unmatched to any gene: 12. The CDR3 contains 15 residues. CDR1 and CDR2 (germline): SEHNR, FQNEAQ (reference sequence). The DNA of the CDR3 is TGTGCCAGCAGCTCTTTAGGCTCAGGGGGCCTCGGCTACACCTTC. This gives the protein CASSSLGSGGLGYTF.

The chain combines TRBV7-9 with TRBJ2-7; the D gene is possibly TRBD1 (5 bases). CDR1 SEHNR and CDR2 FQNEAQ come from the germline V gene (reference sequence). The CDR3 is made up of 11 amino acids. This chain's CDR3 is CASSLLGQGGV. CDR3 DNA: TGTGCCAGCAGCTTACTGGGTCAGGGCGGCGTC.

The chain combines TRBV29-1 with TRBJ1-2; maybe TRBD1 (6 bases). This CDR3 is 12 amino acids long. V dropped 8 bases and J dropped 7 bases, with 17 bases sitting between them. CDR1 SQVTM and CDR2 ANQGSEA come from the germline V gene. CDR3 DNA sequence: TGCAGCTTCCAGGGGCTCGGCTTTGGCTACACCTTC. Translated: CSFQGLGFGYTF.

This rearrangement joins TRBV10-3 to TRBJ2-1, with a tentative D call TRBD1 (5 bases). CDR3 size: 15 residues. Germline lookup yields CDR1 ENHRY and CDR2 SYGVKD. The ends were cut back, 0 bases at V and 7 bases at J, with 13 bases in the middle. The CDR3 sequence is CAISESEEGANEQFF. CDR3 nucleotides: TGTGCCATCAGTGAGTCGGAAGAAGGGGCAAATGAGCAGTTCTTC.

This chain connects TRBV6-1 to TRBJ1-1; 8 nucleotides match TRBD1. V dropped 3 bases and J dropped 5; count of bases not matched to a gene: 8. The germline gives CDR1 MNHNS, CDR2 SASEGT. The CDR3 contains 15 residues. The CDR3 DNA is TGTGCCAGCAGTGACAGAACAGGGGGATATACTGAAGCTTTCTTT. Translated: CASSDRTGGYTEAFF.

The DNA for the CDR3 is TGTGCCAGTAGTATAGCCCTACTAGCGGGGGCCACCGGGGAGCTGTTTTTT. Translating gives CASSIALLAGATGELFF. The chain employs TRBV19 and TRBJ2-2; 11 bases are shared with TRBD2. Germline CDR1 is LNHDA and CDR2 is SQIVND (reference sequence). The CDR3 is 17 residues long. V trimming: 1 base; J trimming: 4 bases; junction bases outside the gene matches: 5.

In this sample, this clone turned up once. Here the CDR3 reads CATSDRRLAHNEQFF. CDR3 in DNA: TGTGCCACCAGTGATCGCCGACTAGCACACAATGAGCAGTTCTTC. The chain uses TRBV24-1 and TRBJ2-1; TRBD2 matches at 7 bases. V lost 3 bases, J lost 5 bases, and 6 bases stayed unmatched. The CDR3 contains 15 residues. The germline V gene has CDR1 KGHDR and CDR2 SFDVKD.

The gene calls are TRBV19 and TRBJ1-2; D unresolved. The V end lost 6 bases, the J end lost 3 bases, and 5 bases lay between the germline ends. Germline V gives CDR1 LNHDA, CDR2 SQIVND (reference sequence). CDR3 length equals 11 residues. CDR3 coding DNA: TGTGCCAGTAGCGCGGACTATGGCTACACCTTC. It is translated as CASSADYGYTF. Full variable domain (remainder filled in from reference TRBV19 and TRBJ1-2): DGGITQSPKYLFRKEGQNVTLSCEQNLNHDAMYWYRQDPGQGLRLIYYSQIVNDFQKGDIAEGYSVSREKKESFPLTVTSAQKNPTAFYLCASSADYGYTFGSGTRLTVV.

The rearrangement uses TRBV25-1 and TRBJ2-5; D possibly corresponds to TRBD1 (6 bases). Germline lookup yields CDR1 MGHDK and CDR2 SYGVNS. The CDR3 length is 13 residues. V was cut by 7 bases and J by 5 bases, with 14 bases left in between. CDR3: CASTKTGVETQYF. The CDR3 DNA sequence: TGTGCCAGCACCAAGACAGGTGTGGAGACCCAGTACTTC.

CDR3 sequence reads: CASSEVRSQTAYGYTF. The DNA of the CDR3 is TGTGCCAGCAGTGAAGTGAGGAGCCAAACCGCTTATGGCTACACCTTC. The J gene is TRBJ1-2, the V gene TRBV6-1; D uncertain. Between the trimmed V and J ends, which lost 1 base and 5 bases, there was a span of 17 bases. This CDR3 comprises 16 residues. Germline CDR1 reads MNHNS; CDR2 reads SASEGT.

The V call is TRBV5-1, the J call TRBJ2-1; 12 bases are a match to TRBD2. V was pared by 4 bases and J by 3 bases, with 5 bases of the junction left unmatched. The CDR3 spans 16 residues. CDR1 is SGHRS, CDR2 YFSETQ, per germline. CDR3: CASSPTSGGIYNEQFF. DNA of the CDR3: TGCGCCAGCAGCCCTACTAGCGGGGGGATCTACAATGAGCAGTTCTTC. Filled out from reference TRBV5-1 and TRBJ2-1, the complete variable domain reads KAGVTQTPRYLIKTRGQQVTLSCSPISGHRSVSWYQQTPGQGLQFLFEYFSETQRNKGNFPGRFSGRQFSNSRSEMNVSTLELGDSALYLCASSPTSGGIYNEQFFGPGTRLTVL.

The chain recombines TRBV3-1 (or the pseudogene TRBV3-2) with TRBJ2-5; 11 nucleotides match TRBD2. Germline CDR1 reads LGHDT; CDR2 reads YNNKEL (reference sequence). Unmatched junction bases numbered 6, after V lost 6 bases and J lost 3 bases. This CDR3 is built from 15 residues. CDR3 sequence: CASSSMGLAEETQYF. The CDR3 DNA reads TGTGCCAGCAGTTCCATGGGACTAGCGGAAGAGACCCAGTACTTC.

Written as DNA, the CDR3 is TGTGCCAGTAGTCCCGGGACAGGGACGTGGGCTGAAGCTTTCTTT. As protein: CASSPGTGTWAEAFF. V gene TRBV19 combines with J gene TRBJ1-1, with TRBD1 matching 9 bases. CDR3 length equals 15 residues. Trimming removed 5 bases from V and 6 bases from J; junction bases left unmatched: 10. Germline V gene data show CDR1 as LNHDA and CDR2 as SQIVND (reference sequence).

As regards this clone: Additional DNA sequences in this sample encode the identical CDR3. The chain combines TRBV5-1 with TRBJ2-2, with 7 bases fitting TRBD1. Trimming at V came to 0 bases and at J to 5 bases, leaving 1 base not matched to a gene. The germline V gene has CDR1 SGHRS and CDR2 YFSETQ. The length of the CDR3 is 14 residues. The DNA of the CDR3 is TGCGCCAGCAGCTTGGCAGGGGGTACCGGGGAGCTGTTTTTT. Translating it yields CASSLAGGTGELFF.

CDR3 coding DNA: TGTGCCAGCAGCCGGCACACCGAGGGAGGATATGGCTACACCTTC. Its translation is CASSRHTEGGYGYTF. The V gene is TRBV3-1 (or the pseudogene TRBV3-2), the J gene TRBJ1-2; no firm D call. Between the trimmed V and J ends, which lost 4 bases and 5 bases, there was a span of 17 bases. The CDR3 is 15 amino acids. Germline lookup yields CDR1 LGHDT and CDR2 YNNKEL (reference sequence).